This T cell receptor beta chain was identified in a study of cytomegalovirus exposure and HLA in healthy donors. Overall study context: The 90 to 150 validation repertoires and the approximately 690 first-cohort repertoires shared a platform, a later analysis reported.

There are 14 residues in the CDR3. CDR1 and CDR2 (germline): MRHNA, SNTAGT. V was pared by 4 bases and J by 1 base, with 3 bases of the junction left unmatched. Sequenced by immunoSEQ multiplex PCR; TCRdb stores in-frame clones only, minus some. The top ten clones hold 0.35% to 0.4% of a sample with some 250,000 clones, around 90% of them seen once. Overall study findings and caveats: According to the study, around 160 TCR beta chains were cytomegalovirus-associated. CMV antigen specificity was confirmed in vitro for a few CMV-associated chains. Using the classifier, cytomegalovirus status was reportedly diagnosed with high specificity and sensitivity.

For this clone: Antigen unknown.

The sequenced material came from PBMCs. V and J are TRBV6-4 and TRBJ1-1, with 7 bases that match TRBD1. This clonotype was obtained from a young woman in good health and CMV-seronegative. The DNA for the CDR3 is TGTGCCAGCAGTGGGACAGGCTCGAACACTGAAGCTTTCTTT. Encoded protein: CASSGTGSNTEAFF.